This T cell receptor beta chain was sequenced during a study of CD8 T cells in Susac syndrome. Across the whole study: Patients with Susac syndrome had blood drawn and were at that point therapy-naive, on corticosteroids, or on intravenous immunoglobulin alone.

TEMRA cells were FACS-enriched, while CD8+ and CD4+ T cells were negatively isolated. There are 14 residues in the CDR3. Germline values: CDR1 SNHLY, CDR2 FYNNEI. V lost 2 bases and J lost 7, with 12 bases in between. Reverse transcription of about 0.5 to 1 ug RNA used random hexamers. In TCRdb, the immunoSEQ multiplex PCR reads were re-called with MiXCR into one record per CDR3 protein. The table lists roughly 150,000 distinct CDR3 sequences, approximately 94% of them singletons. The receptor's source is a human donor with Susac syndrome. The sample consisted of CD4+ T cells from PBMCs. The chain has TRBV2 and TRBJ1-5; D gene unclear. CDR3 nucleotide sequence: TGTGCCAGCAGTGAAAATCCTGGGGAACAGCCCCAGCATTTT. Translating it yields CASSENPGEQPQHF.